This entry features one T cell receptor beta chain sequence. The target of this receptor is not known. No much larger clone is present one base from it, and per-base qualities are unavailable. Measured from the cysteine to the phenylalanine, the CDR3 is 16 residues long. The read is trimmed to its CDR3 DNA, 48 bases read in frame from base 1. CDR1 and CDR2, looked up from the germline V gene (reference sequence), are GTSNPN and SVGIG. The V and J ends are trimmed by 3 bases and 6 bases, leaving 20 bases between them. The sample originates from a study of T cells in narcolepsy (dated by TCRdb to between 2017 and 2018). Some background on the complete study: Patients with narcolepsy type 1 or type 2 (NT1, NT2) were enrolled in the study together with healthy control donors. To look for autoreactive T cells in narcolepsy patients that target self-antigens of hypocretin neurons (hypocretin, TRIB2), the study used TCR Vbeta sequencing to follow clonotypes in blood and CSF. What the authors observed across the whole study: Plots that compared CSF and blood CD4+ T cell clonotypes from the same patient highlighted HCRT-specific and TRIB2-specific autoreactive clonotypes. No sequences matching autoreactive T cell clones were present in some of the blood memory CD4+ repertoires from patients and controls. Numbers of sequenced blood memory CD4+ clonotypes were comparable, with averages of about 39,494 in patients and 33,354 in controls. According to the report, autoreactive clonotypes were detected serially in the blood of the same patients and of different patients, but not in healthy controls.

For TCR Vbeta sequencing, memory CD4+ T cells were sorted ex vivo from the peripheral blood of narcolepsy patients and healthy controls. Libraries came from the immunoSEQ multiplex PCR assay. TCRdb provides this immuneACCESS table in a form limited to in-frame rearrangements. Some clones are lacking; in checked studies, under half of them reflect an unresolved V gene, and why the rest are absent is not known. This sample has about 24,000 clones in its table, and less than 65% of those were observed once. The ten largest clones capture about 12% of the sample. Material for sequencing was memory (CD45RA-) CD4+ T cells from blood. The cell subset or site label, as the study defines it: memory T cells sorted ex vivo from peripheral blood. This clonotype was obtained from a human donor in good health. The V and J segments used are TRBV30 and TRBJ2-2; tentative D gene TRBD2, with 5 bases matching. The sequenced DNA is TGTGCCTGGAGGAGGCTAGCTGACCCCCTCGCCGGGGAGCTGTTTTTT. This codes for CAWRRLADPLAGELFF.